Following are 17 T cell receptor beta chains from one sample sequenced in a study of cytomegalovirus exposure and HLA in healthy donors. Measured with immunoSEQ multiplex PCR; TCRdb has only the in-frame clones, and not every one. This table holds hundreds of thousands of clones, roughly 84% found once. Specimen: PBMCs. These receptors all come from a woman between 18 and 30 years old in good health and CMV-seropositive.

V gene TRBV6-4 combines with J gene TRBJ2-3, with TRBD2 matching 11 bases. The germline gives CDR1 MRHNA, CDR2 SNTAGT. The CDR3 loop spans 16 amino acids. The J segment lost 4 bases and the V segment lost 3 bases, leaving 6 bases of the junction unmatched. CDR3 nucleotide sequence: TGTGCCAGCAGTGATATTAGCGGGAGGGCCTCAGATACGCAGTATTTT. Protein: CASSDISGRASDTQYF.

The CDR3 DNA reads as TGTGCCACCTGCCAGGTGGACACTGAAGCTTTCTTT. It codes for CATCQVDTEAFF. The V and J genes are TRBV28 and TRBJ1-1; no clear D gene. CDR1 MDHEN and CDR2 SYDVKM come from the germline V gene. Deletions cut 10 bases from V and 3 bases from J, with 12 bases between. The length of the CDR3 is 12 residues.

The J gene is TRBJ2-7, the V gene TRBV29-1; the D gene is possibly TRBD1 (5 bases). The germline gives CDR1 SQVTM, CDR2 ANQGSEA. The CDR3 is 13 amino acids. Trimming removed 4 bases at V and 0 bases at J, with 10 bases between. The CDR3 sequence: CSVGQPNSYEQYF. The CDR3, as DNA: TGCAGCGTTGGACAGCCGAACTCCTACGAGCAGTACTTC.

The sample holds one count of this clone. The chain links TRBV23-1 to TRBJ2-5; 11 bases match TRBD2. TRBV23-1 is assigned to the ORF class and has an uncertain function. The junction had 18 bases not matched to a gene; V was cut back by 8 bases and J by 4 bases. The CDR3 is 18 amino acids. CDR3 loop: CASHGGLAGGQWGETQYF. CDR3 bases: TGCGCCAGCCATGGGGGGCTAGCGGGAGGCCAGTGGGGAGAGACCCAGTACTTC.

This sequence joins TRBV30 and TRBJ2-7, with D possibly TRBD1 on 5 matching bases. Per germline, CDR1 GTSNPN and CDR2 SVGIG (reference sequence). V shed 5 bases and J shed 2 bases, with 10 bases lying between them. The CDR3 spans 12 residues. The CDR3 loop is CAWATVPYEQYF. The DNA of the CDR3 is TGTGCCTGGGCGACAGTCCCCTACGAGCAGTACTTC.

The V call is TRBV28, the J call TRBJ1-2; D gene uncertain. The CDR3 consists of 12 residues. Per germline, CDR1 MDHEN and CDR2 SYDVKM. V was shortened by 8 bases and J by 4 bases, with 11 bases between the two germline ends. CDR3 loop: CASLIALYGYTF. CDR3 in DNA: TGTGCCAGCCTAATCGCACTCTATGGCTACACCTTC.

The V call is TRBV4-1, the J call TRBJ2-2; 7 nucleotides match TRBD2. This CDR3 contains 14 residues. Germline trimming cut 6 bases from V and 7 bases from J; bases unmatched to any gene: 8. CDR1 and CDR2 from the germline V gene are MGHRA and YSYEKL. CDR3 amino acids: CASSRSGVGGELFF. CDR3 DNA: TGCGCCAGCAGTCGAAGCGGGGTAGGCGGGGAGCTGTTTTTT.

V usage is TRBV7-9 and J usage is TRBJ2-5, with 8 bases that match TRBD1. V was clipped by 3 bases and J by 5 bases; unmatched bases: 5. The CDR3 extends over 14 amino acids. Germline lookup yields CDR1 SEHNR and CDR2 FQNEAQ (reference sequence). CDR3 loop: CASSLDRARETQYF. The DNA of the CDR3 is TGTGCCAGCAGCTTGGACAGGGCGCGTGAGACCCAGTACTTC.

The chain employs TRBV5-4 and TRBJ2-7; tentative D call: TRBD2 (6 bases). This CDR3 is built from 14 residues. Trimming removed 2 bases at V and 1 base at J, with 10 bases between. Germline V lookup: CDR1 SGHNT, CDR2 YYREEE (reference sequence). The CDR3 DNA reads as TGTGCCAGCAGCTTTGGGGCGGGATCCTACGAGCAGTACTTC. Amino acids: CASSFGAGSYEQYF. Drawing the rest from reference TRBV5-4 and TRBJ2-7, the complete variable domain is ETGVTQSPTHLIKTRGQQVTLRCSSQSGHNTVSWYQQALGQGPQFIFQYYREEENGRGNFPPRFSGLQFPNYSSELNVNALELDDSALYLCASSFGAGSYEQYFGPGTRLTVT.

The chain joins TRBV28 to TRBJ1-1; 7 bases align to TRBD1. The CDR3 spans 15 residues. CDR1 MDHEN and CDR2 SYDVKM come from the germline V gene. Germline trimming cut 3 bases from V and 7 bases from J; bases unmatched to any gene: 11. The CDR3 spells CASSFYRGGVVEAFF. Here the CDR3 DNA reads TGTGCCAGCAGTTTTTACAGAGGGGGCGTAGTTGAAGCTTTCTTT.

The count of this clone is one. CDR3 region: CASSPEDRGLLAKNIQYF. The CDR3, as DNA: TGTGCCAGCAGTCCAGAGGACAGGGGGCTTCTAGCCAAAAACATTCAGTACTTC. The J gene is TRBJ2-4, the V gene TRBV27; 11 nucleotides match TRBD1. V lost 5 bases, J lost 0 bases, and 9 bases stayed unmatched. The CDR3 length is 18 residues. Germline lookup yields CDR1 MNHEY and CDR2 SMNVEV (reference sequence).

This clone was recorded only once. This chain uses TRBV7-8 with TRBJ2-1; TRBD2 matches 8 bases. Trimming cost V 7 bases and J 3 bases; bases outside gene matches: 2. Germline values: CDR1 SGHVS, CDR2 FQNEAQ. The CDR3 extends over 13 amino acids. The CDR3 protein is CASKLADYNEQFF. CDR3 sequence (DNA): TGTGCCAGCAAACTAGCGGACTACAATGAGCAGTTCTTC.

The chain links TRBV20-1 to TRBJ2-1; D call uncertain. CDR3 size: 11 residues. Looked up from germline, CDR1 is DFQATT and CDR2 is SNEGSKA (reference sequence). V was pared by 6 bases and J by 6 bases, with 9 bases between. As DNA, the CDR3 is TGCAGTGCCCCGGGTCTCAATGAGCAGTTCTTC. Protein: CSAPGLNEQFF.

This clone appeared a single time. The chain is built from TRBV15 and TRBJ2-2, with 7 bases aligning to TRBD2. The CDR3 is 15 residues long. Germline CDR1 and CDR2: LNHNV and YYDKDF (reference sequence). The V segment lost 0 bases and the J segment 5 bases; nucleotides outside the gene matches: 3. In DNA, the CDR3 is TGTGCCACCAGCAGAGAGTTGGGGGGGACCGGGGAGCTGTTTTTT. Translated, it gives CATSRELGGTGELFF. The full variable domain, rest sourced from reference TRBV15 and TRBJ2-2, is DAMVIQNPRYQVTQFGKPVTLSCSQTLNHNVMYWYQQKSSQAPKLLFHYYDKDFNNEADTPDNFQSRRPNTSFCFLDIRSPGLGDTAMYLCATSRELGGTGELFFGEGSRLTVL.

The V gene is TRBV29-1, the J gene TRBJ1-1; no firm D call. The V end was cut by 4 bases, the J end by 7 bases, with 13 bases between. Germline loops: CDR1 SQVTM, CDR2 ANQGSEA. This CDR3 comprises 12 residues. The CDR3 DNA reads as TGCAGCGTTGGACGCGGGGATGGTGAAGCTTTCTTT. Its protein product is CSVGRGDGEAFF.

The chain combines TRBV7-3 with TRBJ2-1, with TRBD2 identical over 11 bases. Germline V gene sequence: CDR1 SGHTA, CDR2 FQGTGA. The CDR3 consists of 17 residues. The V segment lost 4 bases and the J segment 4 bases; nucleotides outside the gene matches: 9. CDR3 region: CASSSPPGTSGYNEQFF. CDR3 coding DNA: TGTGCCAGCAGCTCCCCGCCCGGGACTAGCGGTTACAATGAGCAGTTCTTC.

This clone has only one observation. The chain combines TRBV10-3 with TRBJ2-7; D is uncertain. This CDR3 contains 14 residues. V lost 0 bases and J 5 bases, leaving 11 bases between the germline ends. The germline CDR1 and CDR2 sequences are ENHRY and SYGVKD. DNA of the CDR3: TGTGCCATCAGTGAGTCCGACCGCGGAGACGAGCAGTACTTC. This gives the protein CAISESDRGDEQYF.